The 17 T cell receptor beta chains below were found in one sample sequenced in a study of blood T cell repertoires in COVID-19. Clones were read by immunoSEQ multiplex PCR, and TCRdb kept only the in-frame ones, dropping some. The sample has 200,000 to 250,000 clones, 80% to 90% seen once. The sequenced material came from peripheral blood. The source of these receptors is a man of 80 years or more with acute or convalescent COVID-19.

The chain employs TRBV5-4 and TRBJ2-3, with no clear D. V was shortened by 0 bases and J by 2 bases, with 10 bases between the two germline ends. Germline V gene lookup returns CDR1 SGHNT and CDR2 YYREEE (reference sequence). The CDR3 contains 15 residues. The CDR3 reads CASSLDGGPTDTQYF. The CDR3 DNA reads TGTGCCAGCAGCTTGGATGGCGGCCCCACAGATACGCAGTATTTT.

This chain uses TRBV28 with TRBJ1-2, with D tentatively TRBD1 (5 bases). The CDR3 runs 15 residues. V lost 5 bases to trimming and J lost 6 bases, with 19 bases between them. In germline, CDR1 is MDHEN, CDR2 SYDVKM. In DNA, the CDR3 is TGTGCCAGCAGTCTCGGACTGGGTTGGGGGGATGGCTACACCTTC. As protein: CASSLGLGWGDGYTF.

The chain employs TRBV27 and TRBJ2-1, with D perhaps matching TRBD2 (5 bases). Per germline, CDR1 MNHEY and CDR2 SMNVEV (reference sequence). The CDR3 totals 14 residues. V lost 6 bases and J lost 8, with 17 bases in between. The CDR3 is CASSQILRGYEQFF. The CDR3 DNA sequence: TGTGCCAGCAGCCAAATCCTTCGAGGGTATGAGCAGTTCTTC.

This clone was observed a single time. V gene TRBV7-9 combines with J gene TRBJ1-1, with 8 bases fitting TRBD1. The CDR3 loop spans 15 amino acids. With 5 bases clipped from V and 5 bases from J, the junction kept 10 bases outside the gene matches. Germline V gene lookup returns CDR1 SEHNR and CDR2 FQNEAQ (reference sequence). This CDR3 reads CASSPGQGGRTEAFF. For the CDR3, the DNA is TGTGCCAGCAGCCCAGGACAGGGCGGTAGGACTGAAGCTTTCTTT.

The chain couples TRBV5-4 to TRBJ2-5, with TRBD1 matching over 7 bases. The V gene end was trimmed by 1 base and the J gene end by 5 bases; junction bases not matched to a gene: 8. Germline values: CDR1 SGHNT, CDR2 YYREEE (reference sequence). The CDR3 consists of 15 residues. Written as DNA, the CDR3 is TGTGCCAGCAGCTTGTTCTTCCAGGGACAGGAGACCCAGTACTTC. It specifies CASSLFFQGQETQYF.

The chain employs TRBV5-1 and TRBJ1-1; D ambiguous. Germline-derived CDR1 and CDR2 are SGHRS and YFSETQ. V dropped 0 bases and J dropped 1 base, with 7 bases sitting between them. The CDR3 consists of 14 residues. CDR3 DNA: TGCGCCAGCAGCTTGGCACCCAGGAACACTGAAGCTTTCTTT. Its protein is CASSLAPRNTEAFF.

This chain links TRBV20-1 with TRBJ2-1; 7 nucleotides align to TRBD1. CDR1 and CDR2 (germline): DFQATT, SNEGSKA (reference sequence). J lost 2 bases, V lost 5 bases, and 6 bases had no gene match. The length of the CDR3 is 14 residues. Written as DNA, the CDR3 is TGCAGTGCTTGTGACGACAGGGCCTACAATGAGCAGTTCTTC. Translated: CSACDDRAYNEQFF.

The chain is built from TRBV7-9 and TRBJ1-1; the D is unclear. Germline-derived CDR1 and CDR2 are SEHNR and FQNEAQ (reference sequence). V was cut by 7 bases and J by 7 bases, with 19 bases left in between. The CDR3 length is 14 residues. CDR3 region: CASIRLGSQSEAFF. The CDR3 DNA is TGTGCCAGCATCCGCCTCGGGAGTCAAAGTGAAGCTTTCTTT. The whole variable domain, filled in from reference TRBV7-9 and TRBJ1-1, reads DTGVSQNPRHKITKRGQNVTFRCDPISEHNRLYWYRQTLGQGPEFLTYFQNEAQLEKSRLLSDRFSAERPKGSFSTLEIQRTEQGDSAMYLCASIRLGSQSEAFFGQGTRLTVV.

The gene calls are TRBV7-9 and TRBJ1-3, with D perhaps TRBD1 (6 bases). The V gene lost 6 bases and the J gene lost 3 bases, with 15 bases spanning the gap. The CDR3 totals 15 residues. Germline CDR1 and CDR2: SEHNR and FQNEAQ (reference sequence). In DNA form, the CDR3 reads TGTGCCAGCAGGTCCAGGGGAAGGGATGGAAACACCATATATTTT. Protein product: CASRSRGRDGNTIYF.

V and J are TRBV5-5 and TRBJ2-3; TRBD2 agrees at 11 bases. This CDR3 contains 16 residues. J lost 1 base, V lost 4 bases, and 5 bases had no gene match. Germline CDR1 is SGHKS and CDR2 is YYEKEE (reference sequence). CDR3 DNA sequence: TGTGCCAGCAGCACGGGACTAGCGGTCGGCACAGATACGCAGTATTTT. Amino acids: CASSTGLAVGTDTQYF.

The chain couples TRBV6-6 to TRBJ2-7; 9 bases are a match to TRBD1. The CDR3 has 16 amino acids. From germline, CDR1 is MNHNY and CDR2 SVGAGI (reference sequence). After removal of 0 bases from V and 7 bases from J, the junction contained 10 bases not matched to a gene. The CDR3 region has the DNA TGTGCCAGCAGTTACTCAGTGGGGACAGGGTTGGGGGAGCAGTACGTC. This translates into CASSYSVGTGLGEQYV.

The CDR3 region has the DNA TGCAGCGCGGGACAGGCGGGGACCGGGGAGCTGTTTTTT. Translated: CSAGQAGTGELFF. The V gene is TRBV29-1, the J gene TRBJ2-2, with TRBD1 matching 8 bases. Germline V gene data show CDR1 as SQVTM and CDR2 as ANQGSEA. The trim removed 7 bases at V and 5 bases at J, leaving 6 bases unmatched. CDR3 size: 13 residues.

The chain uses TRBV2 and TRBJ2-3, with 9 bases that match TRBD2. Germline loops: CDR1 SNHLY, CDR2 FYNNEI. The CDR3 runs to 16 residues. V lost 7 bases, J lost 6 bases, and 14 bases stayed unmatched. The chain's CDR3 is CASTPPGAGGPDTQYF. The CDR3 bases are TGTGCCAGCACCCCCCCGGGAGCGGGAGGACCCGATACGCAGTATTTT.

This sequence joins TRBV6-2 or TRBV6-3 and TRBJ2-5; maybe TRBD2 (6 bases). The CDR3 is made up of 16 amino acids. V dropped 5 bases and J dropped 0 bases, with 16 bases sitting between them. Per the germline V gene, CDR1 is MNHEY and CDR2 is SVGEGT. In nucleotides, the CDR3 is TGTGCCAGCAGTCTTCCCCAGCTAGCGCACCAAGAGACCCAGTACTTC. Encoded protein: CASSLPQLAHQETQYF.

The CDR3 bases are TGTGCCTGGAGCGGCGGACAGGGGGTATCCTACGAGCAGTACTTC. Its protein is CAWSGGQGVSYEQYF. The V gene is TRBV30, the J gene TRBJ2-7; the match to TRBD1 covers 10 bases. Losses at the gene ends were 3 bases for V and 1 base for J; bases not matched to a gene: 6. The CDR3 runs to 15 residues. CDR1 and CDR2 from the germline V gene are GTSNPN and SVGIG (reference sequence).

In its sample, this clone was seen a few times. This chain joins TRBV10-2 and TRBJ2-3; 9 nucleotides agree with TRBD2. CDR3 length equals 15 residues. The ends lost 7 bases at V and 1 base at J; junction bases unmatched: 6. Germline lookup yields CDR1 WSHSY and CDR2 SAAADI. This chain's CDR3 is CASTLAGWGTDTQYF. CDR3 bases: TGCGCCAGCACCCTAGCGGGGTGGGGCACAGATACGCAGTATTTT.

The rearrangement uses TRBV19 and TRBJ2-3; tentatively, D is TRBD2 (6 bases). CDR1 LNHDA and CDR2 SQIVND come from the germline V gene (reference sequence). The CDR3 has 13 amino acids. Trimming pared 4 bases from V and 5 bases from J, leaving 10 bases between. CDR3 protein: CASSKAEGDTQYF. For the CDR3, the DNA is TGTGCCAGTAGTAAAGCGGAGGGAGATACGCAGTATTTT.